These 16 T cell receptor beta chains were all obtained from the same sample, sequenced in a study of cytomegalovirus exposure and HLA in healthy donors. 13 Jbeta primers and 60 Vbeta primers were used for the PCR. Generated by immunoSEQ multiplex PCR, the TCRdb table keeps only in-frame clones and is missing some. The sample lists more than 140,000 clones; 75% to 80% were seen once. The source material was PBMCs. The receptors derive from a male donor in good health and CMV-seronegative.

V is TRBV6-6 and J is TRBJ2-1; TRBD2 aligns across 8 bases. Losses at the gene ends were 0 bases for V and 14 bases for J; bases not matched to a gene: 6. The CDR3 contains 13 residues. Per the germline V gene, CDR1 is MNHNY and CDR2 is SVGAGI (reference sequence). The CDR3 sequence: CASSYSTGTREFF. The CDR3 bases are TGTGCCAGCAGTTACTCGACCGGGACTAGGGAGTTCTTC.

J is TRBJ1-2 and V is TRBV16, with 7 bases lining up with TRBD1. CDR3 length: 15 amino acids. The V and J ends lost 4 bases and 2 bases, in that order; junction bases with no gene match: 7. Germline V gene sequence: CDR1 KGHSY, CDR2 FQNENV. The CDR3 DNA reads TGTGCCAGCAGCCCGGGGACAGCTGGAAACTATGGCTACACCTTC. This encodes CASSPGTAGNYGYTF.

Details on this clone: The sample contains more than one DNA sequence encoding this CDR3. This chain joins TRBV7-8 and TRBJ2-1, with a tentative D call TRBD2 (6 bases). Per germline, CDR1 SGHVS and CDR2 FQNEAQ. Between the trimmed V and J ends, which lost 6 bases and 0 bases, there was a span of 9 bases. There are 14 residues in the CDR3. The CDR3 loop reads CASSRGSSYNEQFF. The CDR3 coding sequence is TGTGCCAGCAGTCGGGGGAGCTCCTACAATGAGCAGTTCTTC.

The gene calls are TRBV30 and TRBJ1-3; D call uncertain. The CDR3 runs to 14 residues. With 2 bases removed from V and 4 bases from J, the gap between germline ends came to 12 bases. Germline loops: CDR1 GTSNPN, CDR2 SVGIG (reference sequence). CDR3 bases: TGTGCCTGGAGTAACACGGGAATAGGAAACACCATATATTTT. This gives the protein CAWSNTGIGNTIYF.

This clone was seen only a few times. For the CDR3, the DNA is TGTGCCAGCAGCAAACAGGGAGTCGACACTGAAGCTTTCTTT. Residues: CASSKQGVDTEAFF. The chain couples TRBV7-2 to TRBJ1-1, with D maybe TRBD1 (6 bases). From germline, CDR1 is SGHTA and CDR2 FQGNSA. This CDR3 comprises 14 residues. Trimming stripped 5 bases from V and 3 bases from J, with 13 bases between.

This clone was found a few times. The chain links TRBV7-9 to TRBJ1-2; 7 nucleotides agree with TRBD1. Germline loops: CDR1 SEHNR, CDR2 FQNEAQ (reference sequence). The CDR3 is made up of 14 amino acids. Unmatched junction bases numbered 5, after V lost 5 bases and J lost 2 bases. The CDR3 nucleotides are TGTGCCAGCAGCCCCGGACAGGAGAACTATGGCTACACCTTC. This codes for CASSPGQENYGYTF.

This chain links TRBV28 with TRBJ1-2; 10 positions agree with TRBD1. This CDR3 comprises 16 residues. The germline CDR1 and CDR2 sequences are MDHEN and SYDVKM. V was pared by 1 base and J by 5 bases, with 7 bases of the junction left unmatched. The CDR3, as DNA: TGTGCCAGCAGTTTATATCCGGGACAGGGGATTTATGGCTACACCTTC. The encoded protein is CASSLYPGQGIYGYTF.

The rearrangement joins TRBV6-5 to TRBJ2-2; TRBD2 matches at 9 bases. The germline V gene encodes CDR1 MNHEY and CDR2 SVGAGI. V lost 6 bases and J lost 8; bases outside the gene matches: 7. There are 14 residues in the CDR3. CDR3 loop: CASRGGRALGELFF. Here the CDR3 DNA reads TGTGCCAGCAGAGGCGGGAGGGCCCTTGGGGAGCTGTTTTTT.

In nucleotides, the CDR3 is TGCGCCAGCAGCCAAGGATCGGGGGTGGATCAGCCCCAGCATTTT. Its protein is CASSQGSGVDQPQHF. The V gene is TRBV4-1, the J gene TRBJ1-5; tentative D call: TRBD1 (5 bases). Per the germline V gene, CDR1 is MGHRA and CDR2 is YSYEKL. This CDR3 has 15 residues. V was clipped by 1 base and J by 5 bases, with 12 bases between them.

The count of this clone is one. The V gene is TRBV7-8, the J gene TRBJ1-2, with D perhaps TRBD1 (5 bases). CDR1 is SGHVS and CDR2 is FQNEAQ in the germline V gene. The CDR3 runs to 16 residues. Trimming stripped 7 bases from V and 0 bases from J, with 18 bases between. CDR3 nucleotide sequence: TGTGCCAGCACCGAGATTATAGGGGATGCTAACTATGGCTACACCTTC. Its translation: CASTEIIGDANYGYTF.

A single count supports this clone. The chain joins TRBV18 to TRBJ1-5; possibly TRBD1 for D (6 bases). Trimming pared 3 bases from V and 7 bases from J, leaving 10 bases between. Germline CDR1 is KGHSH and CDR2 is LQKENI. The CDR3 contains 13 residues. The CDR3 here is CASSPNREQPQHF. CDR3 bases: TGTGCCAGCTCACCTAACAGGGAACAGCCCCAGCATTTT.

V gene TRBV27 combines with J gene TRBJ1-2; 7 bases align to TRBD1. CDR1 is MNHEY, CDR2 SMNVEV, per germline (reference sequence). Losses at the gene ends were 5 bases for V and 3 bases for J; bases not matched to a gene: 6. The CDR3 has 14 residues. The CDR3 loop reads CASSPTGDYYGYTF. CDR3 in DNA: TGTGCCAGCAGTCCCACAGGGGACTACTATGGCTACACCTTC.

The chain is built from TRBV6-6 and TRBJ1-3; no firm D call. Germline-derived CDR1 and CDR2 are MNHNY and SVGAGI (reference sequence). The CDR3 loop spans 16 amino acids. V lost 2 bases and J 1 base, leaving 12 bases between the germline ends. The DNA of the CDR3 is TGTGCCAGCAGTTACAACGGGGAGGGTTCTGGAAACACCATATATTTT. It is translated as CASSYNGEGSGNTIYF.

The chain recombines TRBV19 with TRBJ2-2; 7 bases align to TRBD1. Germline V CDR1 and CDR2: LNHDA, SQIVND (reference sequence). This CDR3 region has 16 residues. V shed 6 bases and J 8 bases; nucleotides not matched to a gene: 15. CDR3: CASSLRGTARSGELFF. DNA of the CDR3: TGTGCCAGTAGCCTCCGTGGGACAGCCCGTTCGGGGGAGCTGTTTTTT.

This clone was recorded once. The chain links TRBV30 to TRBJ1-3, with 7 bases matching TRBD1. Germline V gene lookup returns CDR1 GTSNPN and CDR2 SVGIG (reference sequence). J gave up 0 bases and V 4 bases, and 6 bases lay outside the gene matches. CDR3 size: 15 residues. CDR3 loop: CAWKRDSYSGNTIYF. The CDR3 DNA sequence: TGTGCCTGGAAAAGGGACAGTTACTCTGGAAACACCATATATTTT.

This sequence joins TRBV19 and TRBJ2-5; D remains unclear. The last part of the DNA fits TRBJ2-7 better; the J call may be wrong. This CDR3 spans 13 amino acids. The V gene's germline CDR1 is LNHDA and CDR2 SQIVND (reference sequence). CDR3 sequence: CASSIEHGYEQYF. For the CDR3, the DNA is TGTGCCAGTAGTATCGAGCACGGTTACGAGCAGTACTTC.